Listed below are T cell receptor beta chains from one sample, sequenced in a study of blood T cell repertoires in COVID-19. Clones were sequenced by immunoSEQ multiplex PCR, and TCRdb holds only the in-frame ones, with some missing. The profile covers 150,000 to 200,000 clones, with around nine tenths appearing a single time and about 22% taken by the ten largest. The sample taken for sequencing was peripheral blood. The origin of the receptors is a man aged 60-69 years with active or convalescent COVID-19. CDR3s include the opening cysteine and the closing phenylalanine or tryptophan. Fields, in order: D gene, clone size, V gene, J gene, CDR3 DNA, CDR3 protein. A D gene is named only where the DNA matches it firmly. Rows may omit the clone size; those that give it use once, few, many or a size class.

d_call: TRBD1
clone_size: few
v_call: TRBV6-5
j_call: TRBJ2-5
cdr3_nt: TGTGCCAGCAGCCCGCCAGGGGGCGTTGAGACCCAGTACTTC
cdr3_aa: CASSPPGGVETQYF

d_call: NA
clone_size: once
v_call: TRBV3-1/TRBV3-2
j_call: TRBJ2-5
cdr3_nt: TGTGCCAGCAGCCTTACTAGGGAGACCCAGTACTTC
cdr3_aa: CASSLTRETQYF

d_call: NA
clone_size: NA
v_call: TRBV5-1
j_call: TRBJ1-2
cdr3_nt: TGCGCCAGCGCCCTGGGGCCCTCAAACTATGGCTACACCTTC
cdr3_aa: CASALGPSNYGYTF

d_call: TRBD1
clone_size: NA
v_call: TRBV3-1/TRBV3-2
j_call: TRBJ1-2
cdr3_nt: TGTGCCAGCAGCCAAGGACAGGGTCCCTATGGCTACACCTTC
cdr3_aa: CASSQGQGPYGYTF

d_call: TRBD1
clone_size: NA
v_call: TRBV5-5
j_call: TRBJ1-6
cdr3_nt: TGTGCCAGCAGCTTGGAAGGACAGGGCTATTCACCCCTCCACTTT
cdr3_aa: CASSLEGQGYSPLHF

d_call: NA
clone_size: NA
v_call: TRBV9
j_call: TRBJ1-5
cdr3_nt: TGTGCCAGCAGCGTAGAATACATACCCCACGGCAATCAGCCCCAGCATTTT
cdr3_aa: CASSVEYIPHGNQPQHF

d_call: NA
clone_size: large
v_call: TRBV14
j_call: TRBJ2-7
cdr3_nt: TGTGCCAGCACCTCAGGGACACCCGAGCAGTACTTC
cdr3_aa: CASTSGTPEQYF

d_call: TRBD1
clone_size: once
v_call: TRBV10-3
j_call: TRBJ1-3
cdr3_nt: TGTGCCATAGAAAGGGACAGTTTTTCTGGAAACACCATATATTTT
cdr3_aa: CAIERDSFSGNTIYF

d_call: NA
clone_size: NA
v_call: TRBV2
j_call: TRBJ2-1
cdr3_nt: TGTGCCAGCAGTGCCCAGGGCGACTACAATGAGCAGTTCTTC
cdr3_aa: CASSAQGDYNEQFF

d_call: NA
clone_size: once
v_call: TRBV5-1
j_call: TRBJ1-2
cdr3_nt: TGCGCCAGCAGCTTGGACTTGGACAGCTATGGCTACACCTTC
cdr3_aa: CASSLDLDSYGYTF

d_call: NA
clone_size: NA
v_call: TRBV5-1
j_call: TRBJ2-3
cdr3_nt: TGCGCCAGCAGTTGGGGCATGGAGGATACGCAGTATTTT
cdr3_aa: CASSWGMEDTQYF

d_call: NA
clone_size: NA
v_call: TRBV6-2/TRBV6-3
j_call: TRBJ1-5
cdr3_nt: TGTGCCAGCAGTTCCAGGGCTCGCGGGGGCAATCAGCCCCAGCATTTT
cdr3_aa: CASSSRARGGNQPQHF

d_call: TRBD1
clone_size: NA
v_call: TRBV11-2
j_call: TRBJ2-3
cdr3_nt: TGTGCCAGCAGCCCAATACAGGGGGGACTCGGCACAGATACGCAGTATTTT
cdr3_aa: CASSPIQGGLGTDTQYF

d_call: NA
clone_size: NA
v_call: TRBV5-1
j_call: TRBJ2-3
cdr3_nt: TGCGCCAGCACCCTAGGGACTGTCTCCTCAGATACGCAGTATTTT
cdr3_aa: CASTLGTVSSDTQYF

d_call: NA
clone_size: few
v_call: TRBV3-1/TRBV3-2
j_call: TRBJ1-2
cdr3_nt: TGTGCCAGCGGACTGGGGGGGCTGCAAAACTATGGCTACACCTTC
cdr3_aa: CASGLGGLQNYGYTF

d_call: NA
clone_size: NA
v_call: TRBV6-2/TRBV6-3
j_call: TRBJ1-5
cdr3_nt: TGTGCCAGCAGTTACATTTCCGGGAGTCGGCAGCCCCAGCATTTT
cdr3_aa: CASSYISGSRQPQHF

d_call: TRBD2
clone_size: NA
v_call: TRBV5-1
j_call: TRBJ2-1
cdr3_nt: TGCGCCAGCAGCCCTAGGACTAGCGGGGTCAGTGAGCAGTTCTTC
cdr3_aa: CASSPRTSGVSEQFF

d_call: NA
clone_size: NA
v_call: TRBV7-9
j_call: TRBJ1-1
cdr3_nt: TGTGCCAGCATCCCCTCGGCGGGACGCGAAGCTTTCTTT
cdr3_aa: CASIPSAGREAFF

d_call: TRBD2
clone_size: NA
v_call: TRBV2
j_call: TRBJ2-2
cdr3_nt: TGTGCCAGCAGTGAACCTAGCGGGGGGCGCCCGAACACCGGGGAGCTGTTTTTT
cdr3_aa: CASSEPSGGRPNTGELFF

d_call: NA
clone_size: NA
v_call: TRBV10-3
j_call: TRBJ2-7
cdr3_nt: TGTGCCATCAGTGGGGACACTAACTACGAGCAGTACTTC
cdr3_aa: CAISGDTNYEQYF

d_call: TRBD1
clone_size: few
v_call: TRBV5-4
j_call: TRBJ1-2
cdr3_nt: TGTGCCAGCTGGGCAGGGGGTAATCTTAGATATGGCTACACCTTC
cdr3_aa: CASWAGGNLRYGYTF

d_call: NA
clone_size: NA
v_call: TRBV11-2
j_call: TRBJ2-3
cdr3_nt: TGTGCCAGCAGCTTATCGGCGGGTACGCAGTATTTT
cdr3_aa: CASSLSAGTQYF

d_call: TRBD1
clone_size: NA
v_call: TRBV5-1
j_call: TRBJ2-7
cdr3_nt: TGCGCCAGCAGCTTGGCCCCAGGGGGCAGCTACGAGCAGTACTTC
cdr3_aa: CASSLAPGGSYEQYF

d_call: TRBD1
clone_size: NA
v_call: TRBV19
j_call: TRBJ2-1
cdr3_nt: TGTGCCAGTAGTGTCGGGACAGGGGGCTTGAATGAGCAGTTCTTC
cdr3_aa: CASSVGTGGLNEQFF

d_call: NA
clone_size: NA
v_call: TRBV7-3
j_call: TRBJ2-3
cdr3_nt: TGTGCCAGCAGCAAGGACAGATACACAGATACGCAGTATTTT
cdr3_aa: CASSKDRYTDTQYF

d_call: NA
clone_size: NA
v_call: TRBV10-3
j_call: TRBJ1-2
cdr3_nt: TGTGCCATCACCCGGGCAGGGAACTATGGCTACACCTTC
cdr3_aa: CAITRAGNYGYTF

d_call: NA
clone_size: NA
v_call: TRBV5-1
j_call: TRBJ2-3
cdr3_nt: TGCGCCAGCTGCAGGCTAGCGCCCACAGATACGCAGTATTTT
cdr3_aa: CASCRLAPTDTQYF

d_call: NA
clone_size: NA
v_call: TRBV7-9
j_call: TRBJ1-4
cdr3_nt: TGTGCCAGCAGCTCTTCGGTGACTGAATGGGAAAAACTGTTTTTT
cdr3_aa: CASSSSVTEWEKLFF

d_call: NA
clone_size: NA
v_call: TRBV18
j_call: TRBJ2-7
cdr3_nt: TGTGCCAGCTCACTCGACGAGACTTCCGAGCAGTACTTC
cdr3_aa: CASSLDETSEQYF

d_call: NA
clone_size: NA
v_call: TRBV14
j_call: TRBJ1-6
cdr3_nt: TGTGCCAGCAGCCAACAGGGTAATTCACCCCTCCACTTT
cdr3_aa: CASSQQGNSPLHF

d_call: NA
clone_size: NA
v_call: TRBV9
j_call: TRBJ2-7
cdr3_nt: TGTGCCAGCAGCCCCCATGACAGGATCCACTCCTACGAGCAGTACTTC
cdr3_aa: CASSPHDRIHSYEQYF

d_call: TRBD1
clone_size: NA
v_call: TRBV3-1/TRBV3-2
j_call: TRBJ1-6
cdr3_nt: TGTGCCAGCAGCCAAGGGAGAGGACAGGACTCACCCCTCCACTTT
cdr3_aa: CASSQGRGQDSPLHF

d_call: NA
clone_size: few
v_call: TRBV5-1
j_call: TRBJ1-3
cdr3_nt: TGCGCCAGCAGCTTGGGCGGTGGAAACACCATATATTTT
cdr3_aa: CASSLGGGNTIYF

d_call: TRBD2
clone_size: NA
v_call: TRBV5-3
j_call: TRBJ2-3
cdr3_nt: TGTGCCAGAAGCTTACTAGCGGGGAAACACGTTACGCAGTATTTT
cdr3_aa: CARSLLAGKHVTQYF

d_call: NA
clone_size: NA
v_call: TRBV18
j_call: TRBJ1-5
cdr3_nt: TGTGCCAGCTCACCGGGACTCGCCTATAATCAGCCCCAGCATTTT
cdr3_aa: CASSPGLAYNQPQHF

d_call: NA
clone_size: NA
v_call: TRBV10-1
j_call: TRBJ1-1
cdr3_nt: TGCGCCAGCAGTAGGCAGGGAACTGAAGCTTTCTTT
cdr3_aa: CASSRQGTEAFF

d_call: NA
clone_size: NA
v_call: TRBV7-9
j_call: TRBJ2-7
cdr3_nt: TGTGCCAGCAGTTCCTCAGGGAGGTCCTACGAGCAGTACTTC
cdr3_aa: CASSSSGRSYEQYF

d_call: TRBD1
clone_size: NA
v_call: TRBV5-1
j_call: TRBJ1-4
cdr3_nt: TGCGCCAGCAGCTCGACAGGGGACGAAAAACTGTTTTTT
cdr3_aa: CASSSTGDEKLFF

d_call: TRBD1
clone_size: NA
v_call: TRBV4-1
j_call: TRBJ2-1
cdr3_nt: TGCGCCAGCAGGGAGGGGGACAGGGGTAGCAATGAGCAGTTCTTC
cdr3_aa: CASREGDRGSNEQFF

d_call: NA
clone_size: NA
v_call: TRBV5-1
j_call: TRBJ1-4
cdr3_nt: TGCGCCAGCAGCTTGAATTGGGCTCATAATGAAAAACTGTTTTTT
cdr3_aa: CASSLNWAHNEKLFF

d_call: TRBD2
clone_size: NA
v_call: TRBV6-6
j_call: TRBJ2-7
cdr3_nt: TGTGCCAGCAGTACCGGGACTAGCGTCGACGAGCAGTACTTC
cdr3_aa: CASSTGTSVDEQYF

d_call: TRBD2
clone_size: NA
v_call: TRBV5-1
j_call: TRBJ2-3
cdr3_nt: TGCGCCAGCAGCTTCAGCGGGGGGATAGATACGCAGTATTTT
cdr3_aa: CASSFSGGIDTQYF

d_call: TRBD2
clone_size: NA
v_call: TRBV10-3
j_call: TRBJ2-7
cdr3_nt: TGTGCCACGAGAAGCGGGGGGCAGTCCTACGAGCAGTACTTC
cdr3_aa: CATRSGGQSYEQYF